This TCR beta chain was profiled in a study of tumor and adjacent non-tumor tissue in lung cancer. Across the study: The patients, roughly 9 men and a handful of women, were about 31 to 85 with stage I to III disease.

This sample's RNA came from whole unsorted tissue. This clonotype was recorded only once. This CDR3 is missing its conserved last phenylalanine or tryptophan, likely due to a read error. A modified ARM-PCR protocol with three rounds of nested PCR amplified TCRbeta. Each CDR3 protein is one row after TCRdb ran MiXCR on the multiplex PCR reads. The sample comprises more than 75,000 distinct CDR3 sequences, 75% to 90% of which are singletons, and 13% rests with the top ten. V was pared by 5 bases and J by 3 bases, with 11 bases between. The CDR3 covers 13 residues. Germline assignment: CDR1 SGHAT and CDR2 FQNNGV.

The clonotype was recovered from a woman in her 50s with non-small cell lung cancer. V usage is TRBV11-2 and J usage is TRBJ2-7, with a possible D match to TRBD1 (5 bases). Sequences were obtained from lung tumor tissue. CDR3 DNA sequence: TGTGCCAGCAGCACCGACAGTGGCTACGAGCAGTACTAC. Translated: CASSTDSGYEQYY.